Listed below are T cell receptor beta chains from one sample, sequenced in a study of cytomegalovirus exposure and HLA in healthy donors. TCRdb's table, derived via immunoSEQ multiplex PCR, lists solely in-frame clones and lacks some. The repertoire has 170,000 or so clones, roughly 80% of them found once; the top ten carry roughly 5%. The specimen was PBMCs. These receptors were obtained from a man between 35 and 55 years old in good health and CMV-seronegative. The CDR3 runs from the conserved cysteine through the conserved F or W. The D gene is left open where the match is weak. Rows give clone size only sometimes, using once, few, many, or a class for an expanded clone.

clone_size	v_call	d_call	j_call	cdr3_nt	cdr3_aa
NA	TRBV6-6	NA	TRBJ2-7	TGTGCCAGCAGTGAGGGGGGGGGCGGTTTCGTGCAGTACTTC	CASSEGGGGFVQYF
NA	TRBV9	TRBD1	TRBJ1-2	TGTGCCAGCAGCGTAGACGACAGGGGTAGTGGTTATGGCTACACCTTC	CASSVDDRGSGYGYTF
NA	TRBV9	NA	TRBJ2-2	TGTGCCAGCAGCCCGAGCCCGCAGGGTCACGGGGAGCTGTTTTTT	CASSPSPQGHGELFF
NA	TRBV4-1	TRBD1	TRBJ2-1	TGCGCCAGCAGTCCGGGACAGGGGGTAACGTTCGAGCAGTTCTTC	CASSPGQGVTFEQFF
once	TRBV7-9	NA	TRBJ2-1	TGTGCCAGCAGCCTGGGGGGCGGGAGACAAACCAATGAGCAGTTCTTC	CASSLGGGRQTNEQFF
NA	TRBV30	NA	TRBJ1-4	TGTGCCTGGAGTGGAGGGGGAAGTAATGAAAAACTGTTTTTT	CAWSGGGSNEKLFF
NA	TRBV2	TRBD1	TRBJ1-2	TGTGCCAGCAGTCCACAGGGGAACTATGGCTACACCTTC	CASSPQGNYGYTF
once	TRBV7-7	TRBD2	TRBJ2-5	TGTGCCAGCAGCTTAGCGGGAGGGTACCAAGAGACCCAGTACTTC	CASSLAGGYQETQYF
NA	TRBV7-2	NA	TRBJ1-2	TGTGCCAGCAGCCCACAGGGAGGGCCGGATGGCTACACCTTC	CASSPQGGPDGYTF
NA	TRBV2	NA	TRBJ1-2	TGTGCCAGCACCTGGGAGGGTGGCTACACCTTC	CASTWEGGYTF
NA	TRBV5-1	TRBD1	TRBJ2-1	TGCGCCAGCAGCTTGGACAGGGGGGAATACAATGAGCAGTTCTTC	CASSLDRGEYNEQFF
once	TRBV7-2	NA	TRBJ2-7	TGTGCCAGCAGCTTACAGGAGGGTGACGCATACGAGCAGTACTTC	CASSLQEGDAYEQYF
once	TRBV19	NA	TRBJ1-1	TGTGCCAGTAGTATAGACCTGGGACATACGACTGAAGCTTTCTTT	CASSIDLGHTTEAFF
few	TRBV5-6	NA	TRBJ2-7	TGTGCCAGCAGCTTGGGACTAGGGCCGTTTGGGGAGCAGTACTTC	CASSLGLGPFGEQYF
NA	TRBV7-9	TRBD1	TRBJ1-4	TGTGCCAGCAGTCCGGGACAGGGTCCTGAAAAACTGTTTTTT	CASSPGQGPEKLFF
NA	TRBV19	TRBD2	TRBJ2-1	TGTGCCAGTAACAGCGGGACCTACAATGAGCAGTTCTTC	CASNSGTYNEQFF
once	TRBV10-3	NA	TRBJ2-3	TGTGCCATCACTGAACAGGGTGGATCGGATACGCAGTATTTT	CAITEQGGSDTQYF
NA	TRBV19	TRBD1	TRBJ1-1	TGTGCCAGTAGTATAGGGACAGGCACTGAAGCTTTCTTT	CASSIGTGTEAFF
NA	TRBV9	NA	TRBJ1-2	TGTGCCAGCAGCGTAGTTGGGGGGGGAAAGGATGGCTACACCTTC	CASSVVGGGKDGYTF
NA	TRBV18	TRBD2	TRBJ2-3	TGTGCCAGCTCACCGATTAGCGGGAGCACAGATACGCAGTATTTT	CASSPISGSTDTQYF
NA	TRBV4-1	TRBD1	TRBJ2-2	TGCGCCAGCAGCCTCCTACAGGGGGCAGGCACCGGGGAGCTGTTTTTT	CASSLLQGAGTGELFF
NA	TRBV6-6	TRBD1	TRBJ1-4	TGTGCCAGCAGCGACAGGGGTCGGGAAAAACTGTTTTTT	CASSDRGREKLFF
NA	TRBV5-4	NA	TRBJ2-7	TGTGCCAGCAGCTTGGATTCGTGGAGGGCTTCCTACGAGCAGTACTTC	CASSLDSWRASYEQYF
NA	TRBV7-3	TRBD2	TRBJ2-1	TGTGCCAGCAGCTTAATAGCGGGAGTCGCGAATGAGCAGTTCTTC	CASSLIAGVANEQFF
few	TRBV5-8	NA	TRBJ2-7	TGTGCCAGCAGCCAAGGACTCTTAGGACTTAGCTCCTACGAGCAGTACTTC	CASSQGLLGLSSYEQYF
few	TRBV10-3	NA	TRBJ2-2	TGTGCCATCAGGGGGTCCTCTCAGGGCACCGGGGAGCTGTTTTTT	CAIRGSSQGTGELFF
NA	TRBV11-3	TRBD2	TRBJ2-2	TGTGCCAGCAGCTATGGACTAGTCGGTAGGGACGGGGAGCTGTTTTTT	CASSYGLVGRDGELFF
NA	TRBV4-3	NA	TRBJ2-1	TGCGCCAGCAGCCAAGGACAGGATCACCCTGCTGAGCAGTTCTTC	CASSQGQDHPAEQFF
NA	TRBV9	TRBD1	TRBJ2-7	TGTGCCAGCAGCGCGACAGGGACCTCCCACGAGCAGTACTTC	CASSATGTSHEQYF
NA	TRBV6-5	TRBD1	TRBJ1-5	TGTGCCAGCAGCCGCTACAGGGGGCACGATCAGCCCCAGCATTTT	CASSRYRGHDQPQHF
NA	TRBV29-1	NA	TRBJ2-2	TGCAGCGCCTCAGGGGTTGGCGGGGAGCTGTTTTTT	CSASGVGGELFF
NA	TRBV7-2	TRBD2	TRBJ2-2	TGTGCCAGCAGCAAAATAGCGGGAGGGCCCTTCACCGGGGAGCTGTTTTTT	CASSKIAGGPFTGELFF
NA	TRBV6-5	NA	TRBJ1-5	TGTGCCAGCAGAAGGGACACTAGGAGCAATCAGCCCCAGCATTTT	CASRRDTRSNQPQHF
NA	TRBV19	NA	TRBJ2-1	TGTGCCAGTAGAAGTGGGGGTCGGGGGTTGCTCCAGTTCTTC	CASRSGGRGLLQFF
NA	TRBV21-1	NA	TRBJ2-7	TGTGCCACCGGGCGGGACAGGGTCCCCATCGAGCAGTACTTC	CATGRDRVPIEQYF
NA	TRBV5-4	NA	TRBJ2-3	TGTGCCAGCAGCTTAGCTTTAGCTACAGATACGCAGTATTTT	CASSLALATDTQYF
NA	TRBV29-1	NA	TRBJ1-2	TGCAGCGGGGGTGGGGGAGGGGTGGACTATGGCTACACCTTC	CSGGGGGVDYGYTF
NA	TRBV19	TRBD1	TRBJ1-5	TGTGCCAGTAGTAGCCTCGGACAGGCTAATATCGAGCCCCAGCATTTT	CASSSLGQANIEPQHF
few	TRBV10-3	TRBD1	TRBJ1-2	TGTGCCATCAGCGGGGGACAGGGACAAGGCTACACCTTC	CAISGGQGQGYTF
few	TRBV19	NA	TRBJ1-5	TGTGCCAGTAGTCAGGGCCAAATATACAATCAGCCCCAGCATTTT	CASSQGQIYNQPQHF
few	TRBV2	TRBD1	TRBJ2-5	TGTGCCAGCAGTTCCACAGGGGATCAAGAGGCCCAGTACTTC	CASSSTGDQEAQYF
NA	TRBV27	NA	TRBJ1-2	TGTGCCAGCAGTTTGGGGCAGAGATATGGCTACACCTTC	CASSLGQRYGYTF
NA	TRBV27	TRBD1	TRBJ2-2	TGTGCCAGCAGAAGACAGGGGATCGCGGTCACCGGGGAGCTGTTTTTT	CASRRQGIAVTGELFF
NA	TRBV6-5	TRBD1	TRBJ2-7	TGTGCCAGCAGCCCTACCGGGACAGGGTCATACGAGCAGTACTTC	CASSPTGTGSYEQYF
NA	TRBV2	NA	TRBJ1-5	TGTGCCAGCAGTGAAACCTCGGGGTCCAATCAGCCCCAGCATTTT	CASSETSGSNQPQHF
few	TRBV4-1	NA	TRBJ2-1	TGCGCCAGCAGCCAAATGGACTTGGGGTTCTCCTACAATGAGCAGTTCTTC	CASSQMDLGFSYNEQFF
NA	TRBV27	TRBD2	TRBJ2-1	TGTGCCAGCAGTCTCCTACTAGCGGGAGGGCCAAATGAGCAGTTCTTC	CASSLLLAGGPNEQFF